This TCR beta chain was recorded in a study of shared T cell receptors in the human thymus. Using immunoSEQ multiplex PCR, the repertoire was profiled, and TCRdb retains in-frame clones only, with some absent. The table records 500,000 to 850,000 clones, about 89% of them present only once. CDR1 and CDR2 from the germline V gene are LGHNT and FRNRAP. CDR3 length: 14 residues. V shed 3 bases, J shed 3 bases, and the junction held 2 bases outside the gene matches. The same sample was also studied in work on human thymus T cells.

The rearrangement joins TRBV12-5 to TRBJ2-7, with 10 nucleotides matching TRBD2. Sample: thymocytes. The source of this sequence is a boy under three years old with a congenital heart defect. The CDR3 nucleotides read TGTGCTAGTGGTTTCCTAGCGGGAGACTACGAGCAGTACTTC. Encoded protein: CASGFLAGDYEQYF.